A single T cell receptor beta chain is shown here with its context. The CDR3 is 16 amino acids. Trimming pared 3 bases from V and 4 bases from J, leaving 18 bases between. Germline values: CDR1 KGHSH, CDR2 LQKENI. These data come from a study of T cell changes during pregnancy in multiple sclerosis. The repertoire was sequenced with immunoSEQ multiplex PCR; TCRdb's copy has only in-frame clones and lacks some. The sample has about 34,000 clones, approximately 90% seen once; the top ten hold around 3.3%. This chain uses TRBV18 with TRBJ1-2; D is possibly TRBD1 (6 bases). The sequence came from a female donor with multiple sclerosis, enrolled in a pregnancy study. Sequencing was performed on CD8+ T cells from peripheral blood mononuclear cells, taken in the third trimester of pregnancy. The CDR3 coding sequence is TGTGCCAGCTCACCGCCTGGGACACACCTGATCTATGGCTACACCTTC. Its protein product is CASSPPGTHLIYGYTF.